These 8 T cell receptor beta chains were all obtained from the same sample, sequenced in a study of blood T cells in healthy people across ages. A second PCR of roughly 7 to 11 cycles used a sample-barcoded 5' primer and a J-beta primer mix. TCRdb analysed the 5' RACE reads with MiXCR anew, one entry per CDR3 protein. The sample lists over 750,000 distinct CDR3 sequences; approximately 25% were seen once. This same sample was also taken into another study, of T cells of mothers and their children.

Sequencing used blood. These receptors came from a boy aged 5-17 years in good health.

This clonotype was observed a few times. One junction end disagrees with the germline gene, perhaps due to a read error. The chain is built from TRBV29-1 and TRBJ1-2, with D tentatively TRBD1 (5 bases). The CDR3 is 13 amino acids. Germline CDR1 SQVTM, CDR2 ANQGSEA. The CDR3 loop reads CSVGQGVDYGYAF. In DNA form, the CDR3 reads TGCAGCGTTGGCCAGGGTGTAGACTATGGCTACGCCTTC.

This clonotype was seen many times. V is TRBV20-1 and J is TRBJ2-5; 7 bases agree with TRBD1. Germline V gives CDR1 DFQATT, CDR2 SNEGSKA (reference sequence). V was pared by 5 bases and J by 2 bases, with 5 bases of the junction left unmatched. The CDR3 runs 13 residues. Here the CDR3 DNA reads TGCAGTGCTCCGGACAGGCTACAAGAGACCCAGTACTTC. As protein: CSAPDRLQETQYF.

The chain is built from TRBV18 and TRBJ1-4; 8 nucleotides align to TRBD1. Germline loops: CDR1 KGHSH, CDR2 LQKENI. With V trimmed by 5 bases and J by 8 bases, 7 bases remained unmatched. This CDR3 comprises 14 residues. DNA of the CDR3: TGTGCCAGCTCATCCGACAGGGGCATGGAAAAACTGTTTTTT. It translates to CASSSDRGMEKLFF.

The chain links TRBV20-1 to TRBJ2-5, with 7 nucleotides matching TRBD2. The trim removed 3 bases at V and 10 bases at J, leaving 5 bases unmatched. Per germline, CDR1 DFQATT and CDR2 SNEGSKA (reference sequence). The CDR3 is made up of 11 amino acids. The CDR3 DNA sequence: TGCAGTGCTAGCGAGAGCGGGGACCAGTACTTC. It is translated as CSASESGDQYF.

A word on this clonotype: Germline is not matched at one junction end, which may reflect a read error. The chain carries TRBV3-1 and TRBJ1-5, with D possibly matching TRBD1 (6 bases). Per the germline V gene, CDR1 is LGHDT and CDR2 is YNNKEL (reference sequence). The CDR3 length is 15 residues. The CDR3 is CAGSQGLGGNRPQHF. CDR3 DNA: TGTGCCGGCAGCCAAGGTTTAGGGGGAAATCGGCCCCAGCATTTT.

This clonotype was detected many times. In DNA, the CDR3 is TGTGCCAGCAGCCCCCGGGTAGATACGCAGTATTTT. Translated, it gives CASSPRVDTQYF. The rearrangement uses TRBV7-9 and TRBJ2-3, with D unclear. CDR1 SEHNR and CDR2 FQNEAQ come from the germline V gene (reference sequence). This CDR3 has 12 amino acids. The germline V and J ends were trimmed by 5 bases and 5 bases, with 8 bases remaining between them.

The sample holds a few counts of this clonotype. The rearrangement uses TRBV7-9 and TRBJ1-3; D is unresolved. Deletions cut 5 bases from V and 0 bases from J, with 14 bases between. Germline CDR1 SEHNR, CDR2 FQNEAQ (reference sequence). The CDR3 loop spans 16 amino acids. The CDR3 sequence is CASSPQDRFSGNTIYF. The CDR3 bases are TGTGCCAGCAGCCCCCAGGACCGTTTCTCTGGAAACACCATATATTTT.

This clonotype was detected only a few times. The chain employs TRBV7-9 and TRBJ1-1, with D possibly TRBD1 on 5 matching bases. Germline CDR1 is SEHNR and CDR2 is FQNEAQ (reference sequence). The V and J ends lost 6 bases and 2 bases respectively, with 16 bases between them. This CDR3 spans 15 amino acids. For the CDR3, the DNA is TGTGCCAGCAGATTCCCCCAGGGACCTAACACTGAAGCTTTCTTT. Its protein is CASRFPQGPNTEAFF.